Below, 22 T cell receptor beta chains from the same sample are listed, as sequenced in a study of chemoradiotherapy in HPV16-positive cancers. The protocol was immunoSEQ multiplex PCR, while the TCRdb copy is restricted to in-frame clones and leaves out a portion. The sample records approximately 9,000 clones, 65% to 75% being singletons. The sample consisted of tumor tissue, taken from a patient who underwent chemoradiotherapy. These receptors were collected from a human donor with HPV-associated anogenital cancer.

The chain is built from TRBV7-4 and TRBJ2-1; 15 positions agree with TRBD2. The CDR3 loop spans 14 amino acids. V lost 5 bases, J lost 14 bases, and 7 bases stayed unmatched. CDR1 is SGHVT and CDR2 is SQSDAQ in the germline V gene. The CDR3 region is CASSPPGLAGGEFF. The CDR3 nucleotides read TGTGCCAGCAGCCCCCCGGGACTAGCGGGGGGAGAGTTCTTC.

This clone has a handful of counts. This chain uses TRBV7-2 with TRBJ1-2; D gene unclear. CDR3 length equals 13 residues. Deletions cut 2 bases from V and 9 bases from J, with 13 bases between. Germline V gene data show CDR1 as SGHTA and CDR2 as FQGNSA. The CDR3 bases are TGTGCCAGCAGCTTATACAGCCGCATCCGCTACACCTTC. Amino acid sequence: CASSLYSRIRYTF.

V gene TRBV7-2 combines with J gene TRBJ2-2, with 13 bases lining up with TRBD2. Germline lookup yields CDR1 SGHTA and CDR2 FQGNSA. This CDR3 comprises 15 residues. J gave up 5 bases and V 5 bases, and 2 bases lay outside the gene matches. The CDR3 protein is CASSTTSGGTGELFF. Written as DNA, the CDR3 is TGTGCCAGCAGCACGACTAGCGGGGGGACCGGGGAGCTGTTTTTT.

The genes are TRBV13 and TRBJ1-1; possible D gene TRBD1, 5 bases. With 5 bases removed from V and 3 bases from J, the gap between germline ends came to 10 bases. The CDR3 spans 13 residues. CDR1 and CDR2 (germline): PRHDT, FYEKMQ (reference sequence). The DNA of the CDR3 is TGTGCCAGCAGCACCCAGGGTGACACTGAAGCTTTCTTT. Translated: CASSTQGDTEAFF. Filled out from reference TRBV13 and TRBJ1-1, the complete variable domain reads AAGVIQSPRHLIKEKRETATLKCYPIPRHDTVYWYQQGPGQDPQFLISFYEKMQSDKGSIPDRFSAQQFSDYHSELNMSSLELGDSALYFCASSTQGDTEAFFGQGTRLTVV.

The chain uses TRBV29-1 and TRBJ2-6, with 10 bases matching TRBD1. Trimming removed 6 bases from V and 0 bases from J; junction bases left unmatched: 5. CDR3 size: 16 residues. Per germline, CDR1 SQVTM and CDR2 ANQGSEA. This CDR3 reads CSVAGQGDSGANVLTF. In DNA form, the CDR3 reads TGCAGCGTGGCCGGACAGGGGGACTCTGGGGCCAACGTCCTGACTTTC.

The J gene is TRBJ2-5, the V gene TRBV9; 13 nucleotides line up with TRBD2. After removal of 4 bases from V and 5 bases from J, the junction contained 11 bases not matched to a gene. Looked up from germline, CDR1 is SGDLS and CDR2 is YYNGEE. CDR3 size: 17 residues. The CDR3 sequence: CASSPGTSGAPLETQYF. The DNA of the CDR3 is TGTGCCAGCAGCCCCGGGACTAGCGGGGCCCCTTTGGAGACCCAGTACTTC.

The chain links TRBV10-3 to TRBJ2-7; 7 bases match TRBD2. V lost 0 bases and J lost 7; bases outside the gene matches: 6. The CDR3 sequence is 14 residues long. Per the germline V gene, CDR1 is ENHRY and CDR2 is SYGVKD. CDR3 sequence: CAISESGGEGEQYF. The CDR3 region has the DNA TGTGCCATCAGTGAGTCAGGAGGGGAGGGGGAGCAGTACTTC.

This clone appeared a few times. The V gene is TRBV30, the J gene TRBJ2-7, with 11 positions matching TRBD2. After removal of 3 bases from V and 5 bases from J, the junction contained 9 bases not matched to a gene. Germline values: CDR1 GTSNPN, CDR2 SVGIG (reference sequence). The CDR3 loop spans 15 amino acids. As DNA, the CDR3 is TGTGCCTGGAGGTCGTTACTAGCGGGGGAGGACGAGCAGTACTTC. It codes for CAWRSLLAGEDEQYF.

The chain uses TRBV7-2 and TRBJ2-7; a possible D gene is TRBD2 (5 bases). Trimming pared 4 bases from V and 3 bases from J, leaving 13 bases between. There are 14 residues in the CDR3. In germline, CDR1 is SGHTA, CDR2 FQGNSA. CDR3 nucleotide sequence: TGTGCCAGCAGCTCGAGGAGTAGCGTCTACGAGCAGTACTTC. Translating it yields CASSSRSSVYEQYF.

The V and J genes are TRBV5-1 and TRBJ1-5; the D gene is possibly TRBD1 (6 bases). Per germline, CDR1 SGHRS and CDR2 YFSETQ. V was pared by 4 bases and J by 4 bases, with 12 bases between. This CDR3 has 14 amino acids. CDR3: CASSPTGFNQPQHF. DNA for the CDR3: TGCGCCAGCAGCCCGACAGGATTTAATCAGCCCCAGCATTTT.

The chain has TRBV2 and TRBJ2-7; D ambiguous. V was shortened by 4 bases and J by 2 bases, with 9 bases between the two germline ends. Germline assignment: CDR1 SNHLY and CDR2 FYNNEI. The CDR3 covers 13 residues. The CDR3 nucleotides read TGTGCCAGCAGTGGGACGAGCGCCTACGAGCAGTACTTC. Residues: CASSGTSAYEQYF. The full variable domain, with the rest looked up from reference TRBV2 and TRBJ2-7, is EPEVTQTPSHQVTQMGQEVILRCVPISNHLYFYWYRQILGQKVEFLVSFYNNEISEKSEIFDDQFSVERPDGSNFTLKIRSTKLEDSAMYFCASSGTSAYEQYFGPGTRLTVT.

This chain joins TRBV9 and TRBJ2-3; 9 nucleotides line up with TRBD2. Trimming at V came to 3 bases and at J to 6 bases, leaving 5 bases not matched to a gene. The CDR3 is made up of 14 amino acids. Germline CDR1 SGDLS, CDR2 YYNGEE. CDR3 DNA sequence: TGTGCCAGCAGCGCTAGCGGGAAGGAGGATACGCAGTATTTT. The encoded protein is CASSASGKEDTQYF.

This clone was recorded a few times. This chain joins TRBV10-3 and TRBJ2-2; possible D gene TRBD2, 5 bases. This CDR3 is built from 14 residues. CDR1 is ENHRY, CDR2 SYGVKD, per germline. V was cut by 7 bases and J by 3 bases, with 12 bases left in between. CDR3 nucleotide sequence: TGTGCCATCACCACGGACTGGGACACCGGGGAGCTGTTTTTT. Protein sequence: CAITTDWDTGELFF.

The CDR3 protein is CASSLVGGGSPLHF. CDR3 DNA: TGCGCCAGCAGCTTGGTAGGAGGGGGTTCACCCCTCCACTTT. The V gene is TRBV5-1, the J gene TRBJ1-6; TRBD1 might be the D (6 bases). The CDR3 has 14 residues. Germline loops: CDR1 SGHRS, CDR2 YFSETQ. Trimming removed 0 bases at V and 9 bases at J, with 10 bases between.

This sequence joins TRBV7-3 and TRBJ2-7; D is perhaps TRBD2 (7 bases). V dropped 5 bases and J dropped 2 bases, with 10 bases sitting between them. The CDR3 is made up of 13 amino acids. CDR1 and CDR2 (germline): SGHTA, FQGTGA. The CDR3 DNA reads TGTGCCAGCAGCGGGGGGGGCACCTACGAGCAGTACTTC. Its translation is CASSGGGTYEQYF.

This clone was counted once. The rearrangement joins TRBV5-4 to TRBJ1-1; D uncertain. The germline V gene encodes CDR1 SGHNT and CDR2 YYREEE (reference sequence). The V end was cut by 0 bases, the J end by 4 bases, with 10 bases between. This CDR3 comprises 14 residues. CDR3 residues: CASSLGELGTEAFF. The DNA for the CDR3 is TGTGCCAGCAGCTTGGGGGAGTTGGGCACTGAAGCTTTCTTT.

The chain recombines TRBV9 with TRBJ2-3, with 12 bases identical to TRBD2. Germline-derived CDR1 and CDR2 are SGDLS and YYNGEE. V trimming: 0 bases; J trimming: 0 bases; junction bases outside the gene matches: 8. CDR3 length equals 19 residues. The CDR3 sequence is CASSVEGLAGLSSTDTQYF. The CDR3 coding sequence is TGTGCCAGCAGCGTAGAGGGACTAGCGGGCCTATCTAGCACAGATACGCAGTATTTT.

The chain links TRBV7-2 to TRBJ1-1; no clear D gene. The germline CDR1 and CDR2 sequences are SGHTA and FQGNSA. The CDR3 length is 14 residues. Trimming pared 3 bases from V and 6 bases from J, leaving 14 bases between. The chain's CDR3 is CASSFGWREPEAFF. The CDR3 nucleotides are TGTGCCAGCAGCTTCGGGTGGAGGGAACCTGAAGCTTTCTTT.

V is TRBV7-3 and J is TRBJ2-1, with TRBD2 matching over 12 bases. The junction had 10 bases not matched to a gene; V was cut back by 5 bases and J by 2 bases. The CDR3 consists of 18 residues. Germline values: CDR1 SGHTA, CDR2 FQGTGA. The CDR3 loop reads CASSLRLAGVIAYNEQFF. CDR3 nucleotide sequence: TGTGCCAGCAGCCTACGACTAGCGGGAGTTATCGCCTACAATGAGCAGTTCTTC.

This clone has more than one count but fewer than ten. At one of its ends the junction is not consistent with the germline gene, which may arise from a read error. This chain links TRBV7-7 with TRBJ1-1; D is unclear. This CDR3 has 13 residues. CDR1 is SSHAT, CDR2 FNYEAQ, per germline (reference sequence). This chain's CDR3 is CASSSDTNTEAFF. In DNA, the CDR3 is TGTGCTAGCAGCTCAGACACGAACACTGAAGCTTTCTTT.

The CDR3 DNA reads TGTGCCAGCAGCCCCCCGGTTCTCGGGGAGCTGTTTTTT. This codes for CASSPPVLGELFF. The chain recombines TRBV28 with TRBJ2-2; D call uncertain. V was pared by 6 bases and J by 7 bases, with 12 bases between. The CDR3 totals 13 residues. Germline CDR1 MDHEN, CDR2 SYDVKM.

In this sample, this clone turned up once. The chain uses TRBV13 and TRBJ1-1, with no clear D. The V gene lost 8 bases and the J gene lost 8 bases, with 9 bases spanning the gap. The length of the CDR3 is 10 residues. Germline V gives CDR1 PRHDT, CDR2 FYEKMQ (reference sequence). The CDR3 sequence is CASGVAEAFF. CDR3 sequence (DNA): TGTGCCAGCGGGGTCGCCGAAGCTTTCTTT.